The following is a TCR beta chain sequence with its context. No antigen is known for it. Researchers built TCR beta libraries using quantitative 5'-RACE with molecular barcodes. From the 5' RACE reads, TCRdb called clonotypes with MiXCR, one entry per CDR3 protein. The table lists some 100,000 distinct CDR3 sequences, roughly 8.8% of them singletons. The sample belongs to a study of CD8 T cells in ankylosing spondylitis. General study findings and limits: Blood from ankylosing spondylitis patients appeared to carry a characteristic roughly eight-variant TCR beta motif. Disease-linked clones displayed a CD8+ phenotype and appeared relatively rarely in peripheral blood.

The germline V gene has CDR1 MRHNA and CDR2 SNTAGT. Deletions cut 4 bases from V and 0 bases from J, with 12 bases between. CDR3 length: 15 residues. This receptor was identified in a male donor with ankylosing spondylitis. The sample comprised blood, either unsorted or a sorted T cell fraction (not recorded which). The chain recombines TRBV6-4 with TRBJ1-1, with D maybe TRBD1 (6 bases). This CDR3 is CASSASGQVNTEAFF. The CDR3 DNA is TGTGCCAGCAGTGCTTCGGGACAAGTGAACACTGAAGCTTTCTTT.